This T cell receptor beta chain was sequenced for a study of response to subunit inactivated influenza vaccine. General study results and limits: Authors suggested each seasonal influenza vaccination recruits few new T cells.

The CDR3 runs to 15 residues. Trimming pared 2 bases from V and 6 bases from J, leaving 14 bases between. Germline CDR1 reads MNHNS; CDR2 reads SASEGT. This clonotype was seen a few times. What it binds is not known. TCRdb reprocessed the RT-PCR reads via MiXCR and lists one record per CDR3 protein. Among 710,000 or so distinct CDR3 sequences listed, approximately 15% were seen once. The chain carries TRBV6-1 and TRBJ2-1; D is perhaps TRBD2 (7 bases). This TCR was sampled from a man aged 45-60 years who received an inactivated influenza vaccine. Sequences were derived from PBMCs from blood, sampled approximately 13 days after vaccination. The CDR3 DNA sequence: TGTGCCAGCAGTGAAATCCGGGGGGCGGGCAATGAGCAGTTCTTC. Amino acids: CASSEIRGAGNEQFF.